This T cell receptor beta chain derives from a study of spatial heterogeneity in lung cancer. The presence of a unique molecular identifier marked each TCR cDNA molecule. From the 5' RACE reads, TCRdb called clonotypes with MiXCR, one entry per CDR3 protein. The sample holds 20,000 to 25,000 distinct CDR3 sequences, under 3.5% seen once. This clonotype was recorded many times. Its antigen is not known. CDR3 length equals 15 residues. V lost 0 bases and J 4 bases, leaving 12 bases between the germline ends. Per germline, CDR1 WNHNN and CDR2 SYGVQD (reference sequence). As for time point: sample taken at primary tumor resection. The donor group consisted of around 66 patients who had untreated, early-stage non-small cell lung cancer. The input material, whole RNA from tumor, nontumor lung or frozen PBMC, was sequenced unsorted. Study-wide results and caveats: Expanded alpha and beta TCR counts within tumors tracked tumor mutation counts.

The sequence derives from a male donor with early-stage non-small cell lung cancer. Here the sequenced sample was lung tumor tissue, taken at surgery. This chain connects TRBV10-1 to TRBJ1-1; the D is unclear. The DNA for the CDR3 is TGCGCCAGCAGTGAGTCGATATCCTCCGGCACTGAAGCTTTCTTT. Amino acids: CASSESISSGTEAFF.